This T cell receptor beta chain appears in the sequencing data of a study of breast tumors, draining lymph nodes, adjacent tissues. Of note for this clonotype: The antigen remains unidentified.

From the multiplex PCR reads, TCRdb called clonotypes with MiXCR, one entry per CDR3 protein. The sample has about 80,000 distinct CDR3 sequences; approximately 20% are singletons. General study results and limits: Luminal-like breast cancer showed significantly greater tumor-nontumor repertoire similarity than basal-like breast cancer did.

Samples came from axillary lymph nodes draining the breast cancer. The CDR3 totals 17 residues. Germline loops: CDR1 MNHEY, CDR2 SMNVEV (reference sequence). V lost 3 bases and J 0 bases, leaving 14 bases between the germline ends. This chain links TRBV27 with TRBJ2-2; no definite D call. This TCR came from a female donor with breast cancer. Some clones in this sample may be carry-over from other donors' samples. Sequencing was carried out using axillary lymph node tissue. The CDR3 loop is CASSLRPPPSNTGELFF. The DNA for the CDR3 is TGTGCCAGCAGTTTGCGGCCGCCACCCTCGAACACCGGGGAGCTGTTTTTT.